The sequence of this TCR beta chain was determined in a study of T cells in Graves' hyperthyroidism and ophthalmopathy. Researchers took RNA transcripts and amplified the TCR beta CDR3 regions from them. HTBI primers were used for first-round RT-PCR of the TCR CDR3. One entry per CDR3 protein, called by TCRdb with MiXCR from the multiplex PCR reads. In the table there are a few hundred thousand distinct CDR3 sequences, about a sixth of which are singletons. Trimming left V 4 bases short and J 2 bases short, with 13 bases between. The CDR3 has 14 amino acids. CDR1 and CDR2 (germline): SGHRS, YFSETQ. The gene calls are TRBV5-1 and TRBJ2-7, with D unclear. The TCR sequence derives from a woman younger than 45 with Graves' hyperthyroidism. The sample consisted of blood. CDR3 sequence reads: CASSPYSPTYEQYF. The CDR3 DNA reads as TGCGCCAGCAGCCCTTACAGCCCTACCTACGAGCAGTACTTC. Complete variable domain (other parts from reference TRBV5-1 and TRBJ2-7): KAGVTQTPRYLIKTRGQQVTLSCSPISGHRSVSWYQQTPGQGLQFLFEYFSETQRNKGNFPGRFSGRQFSNSRSEMNVSTLELGDSALYLCASSPYSPTYEQYFGPGTRLTVT.